This is a list of T cell receptor beta chains from one sample in a study of cytomegalovirus exposure and HLA in healthy donors. Clones were read by immunoSEQ multiplex PCR, and TCRdb kept only the in-frame ones, dropping some. The table shows roughly 130,000 clones, with more than 60% occurring only once. Material for sequencing was PBMCs. The receptor set was obtained from a woman in her sixties in good health and CMV-seronegative. The CDR3 runs from the conserved cysteine through the conserved F or W. Each record gives: CDR3 DNA, CDR3 protein, J gene, clone size, V gene, D gene. The D gene is left open where the match is weak. The size entry is marked missing in some rows and otherwise reads once, few, many or a size class.

DNA: TGTGCCAGCAGCGTTGGACAGAGTGTGTTCTTC; CDR3: CASSVGQSVFF; J: TRBJ2-1; size: few; V: TRBV6-1; D: .
DNA: TGTGCCAGCAGCTCCTACAGGGGGGTCACAGATACGCAGTATTTT; CDR3: CASSSYRGVTDTQYF; J: TRBJ2-3; size: .; V: TRBV5-6; D: TRBD1
DNA: TGTGCCAGCAGCTTGGGAGGGCTGGGCACAGATACGCAGTATTTT; CDR3: CASSLGGLGTDTQYF; J: TRBJ2-3; size: .; V: TRBV5-4; D: .
DNA: TGCGCCAGCAGCTTGGCCGGGCTAGCGGGAAGCAGTGAGCAGTTCTTC; CDR3: CASSLAGLAGSSEQFF; J: TRBJ2-1; size: .; V: TRBV5-1; D: TRBD2
DNA: TGTGCCAGCAGCCCGGACAGGTCTTATCCCTACGAGCAGTACTTC; CDR3: CASSPDRSYPYEQYF; J: TRBJ2-7; size: few; V: TRBV5-6; D: TRBD1
DNA: TGCGCCAGCAGCCAAGATGTTCCAGGGCCGGCTGACGAGCAGTACTTC; CDR3: CASSQDVPGPADEQYF; J: TRBJ2-7; size: .; V: TRBV4-3; D: .
DNA: TGTGCCACCAGCAGAGATCCGGCTAGCGAATTTAATGAGCAGTTCTTC; CDR3: CATSRDPASEFNEQFF; J: TRBJ2-1; size: once; V: TRBV15; D: .
DNA: TGTGCCAGCAACCAGGGGCCGAACACTGAAGCTTTCTTT; CDR3: CASNQGPNTEAFF; J: TRBJ1-1; size: few; V: TRBV2; D: .
DNA: TGTGCCAGCAGCTTGGCCACTAGCGACCAAGAGACCCAGTACTTC; CDR3: CASSLATSDQETQYF; J: TRBJ2-5; size: .; V: TRBV5-4; D: TRBD2
DNA: TGTGCCAGCAGCCCGACAGGGGCCCGGGGCACTGAAGCTTTCTTT; CDR3: CASSPTGARGTEAFF; J: TRBJ1-1; size: .; V: TRBV7-2; D: TRBD1
DNA: TGTGCCAGCAGCTTAGCCCGACTAGCGGGGGGCCCCCAGCATACGCAGTATTTT; CDR3: CASSLARLAGGPQHTQYF; J: TRBJ2-3; size: .; V: TRBV7-2; D: TRBD2
DNA: TGTGCCAGTAAGAATGCGGGACAGGGCCTTAATGAAAAACTGTTTTTT; CDR3: CASKNAGQGLNEKLFF; J: TRBJ1-4; size: .; V: TRBV19; D: TRBD1
DNA: TGTGCCAGCAGGAACCAGGGAAGGGAGACCCAGTACTTC; CDR3: CASRNQGRETQYF; J: TRBJ2-5; size: .; V: TRBV11-2; D: .
DNA: TGTGCCAGCAGCCGACCGGGACAGGGGGTTTCTGAAGCTTTCTTT; CDR3: CASSRPGQGVSEAFF; J: TRBJ1-1; size: .; V: TRBV7-2; D: TRBD1
DNA: TGTGCCAGTAGTATAGCCGCAGGGTCAGGTGGCTACACCTTC; CDR3: CASSIAAGSGGYTF; J: TRBJ1-2; size: .; V: TRBV19; D: .
DNA: TGTGCCATCAATCGAGATACCGGGGAGCTGTTTTTT; CDR3: CAINRDTGELFF; J: TRBJ2-2; size: few; V: TRBV10-3; D: .
DNA: TGTGCCAGCAGTGAAGACAGGAATTCACCCCTCCACTTT; CDR3: CASSEDRNSPLHF; J: TRBJ1-6; size: .; V: TRBV9; D: .
DNA: TGTGCCATGAGCGGGAGAGACGAGCAGTACTTC; CDR3: CAMSGRDEQYF; J: TRBJ2-7; size: .; V: TRBV10-3; D: TRBD2
DNA: TGCGCCAGCAGGCCAGGGCTAGCGGGAAGTGATGAGCAGTTCTTC; CDR3: CASRPGLAGSDEQFF; J: TRBJ2-1; size: .; V: TRBV5-1; D: TRBD2
DNA: TGTGCCAGCAGCTCGGGACTAGCGGACTACAATGAGCAGTTCTTC; CDR3: CASSSGLADYNEQFF; J: TRBJ2-1; size: .; V: TRBV5-4; D: TRBD2
DNA: TGTGCCAGCAGCTTTTGTCGGGGGGGAGAGACCCAGTACTTC; CDR3: CASSFCRGGETQYF; J: TRBJ2-5; size: .; V: TRBV5-4; D: TRBD2
DNA: TGTGCCAGCTCACCAGTCGGCGGAAATGCCCCCAATGAGCAGTTCTTC; CDR3: CASSPVGGNAPNEQFF; J: TRBJ2-1; size: few; V: TRBV18; D: .
DNA: TGCAGCGTTCGGGGGGATCCAGGCGGGAACACTGAAGCTTTCTTT; CDR3: CSVRGDPGGNTEAFF; J: TRBJ1-1; size: .; V: TRBV29-1; D: .
DNA: TGTGCCAGCAGCCGCCTTGGTACGGGCTCCTACGAGCAGTACTTC; CDR3: CASSRLGTGSYEQYF; J: TRBJ2-7; size: .; V: TRBV5-6; D: .
DNA: TGTGCCAGCAGGTACGGAGATACGCAGTATTTT; CDR3: CASRYGDTQYF; J: TRBJ2-3; size: .; V: TRBV25-1; D: .